A single T cell receptor beta chain is shown here with its context. The antigen is not known. Profiled with immunoSEQ multiplex PCR; TCRdb holds only in-frame clones, not every one. The table has 98,000 or so clones, 70% to 90% seen once. The data originate from a study of OX40 agonist ivuxolimab in advanced cancers. The CDR3 contains 14 residues. Trimming removed 0 bases at V and 2 bases at J, with 6 bases between. The germline CDR1 and CDR2 sequences are SGHTA and FQGNSA. Findings of the study overall: In the 0.1 to 3.0 mg/kg range, CD4+ and CD8+ blood T cells had expanded clonally by week 6.

Blood draws occurred at baseline, cycle 4 day 1, and cycle 7 day 1. This receptor was obtained from an adult with an advanced solid tumor such as melanoma, head and neck, liver or kidney cancer. This rearrangement joins TRBV7-2 to TRBJ2-3; D uncertain. The sample consisted of CD4+ or CD8+ T cells sorted from blood, taken in a trial of the OX40 agonist ivuxolimab. The CDR3 DNA reads TGTGCCAGCAGCTTAGCACGCTACACAGATACGCAGTATTTT. Residues: CASSLARYTDTQYF.